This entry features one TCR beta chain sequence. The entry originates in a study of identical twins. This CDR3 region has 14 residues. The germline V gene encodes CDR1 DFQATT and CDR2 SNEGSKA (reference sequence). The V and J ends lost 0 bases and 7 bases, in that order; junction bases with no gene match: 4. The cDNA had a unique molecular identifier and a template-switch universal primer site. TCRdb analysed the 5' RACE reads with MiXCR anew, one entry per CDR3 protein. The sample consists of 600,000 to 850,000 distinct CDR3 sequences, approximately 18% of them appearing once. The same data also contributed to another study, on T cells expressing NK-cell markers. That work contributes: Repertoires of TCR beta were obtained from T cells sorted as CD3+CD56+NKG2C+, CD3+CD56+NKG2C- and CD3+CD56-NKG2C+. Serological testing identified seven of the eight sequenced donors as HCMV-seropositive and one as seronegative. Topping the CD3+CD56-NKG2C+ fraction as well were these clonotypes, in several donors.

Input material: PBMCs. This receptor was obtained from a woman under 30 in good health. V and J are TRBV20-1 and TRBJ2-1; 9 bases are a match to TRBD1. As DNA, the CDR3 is TGCAGTGCTAGAGAGGGGACAGGGTGGAATGAGCAGTTCTTC. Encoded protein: CSAREGTGWNEQFF.